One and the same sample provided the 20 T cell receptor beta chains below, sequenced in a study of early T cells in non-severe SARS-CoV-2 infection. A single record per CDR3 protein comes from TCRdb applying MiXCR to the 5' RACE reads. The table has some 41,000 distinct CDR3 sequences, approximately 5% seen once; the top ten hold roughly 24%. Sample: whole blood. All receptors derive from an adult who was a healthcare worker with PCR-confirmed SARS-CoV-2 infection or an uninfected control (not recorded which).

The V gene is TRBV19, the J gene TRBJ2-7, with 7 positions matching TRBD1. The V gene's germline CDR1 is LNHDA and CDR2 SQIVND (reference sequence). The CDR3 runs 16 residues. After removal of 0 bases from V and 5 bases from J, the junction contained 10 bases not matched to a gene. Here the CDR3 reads CASSIDIYRGNHEQYF. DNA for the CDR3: TGTGCCAGTAGTATAGATATCTACAGGGGAAATCACGAGCAGTACTTC.

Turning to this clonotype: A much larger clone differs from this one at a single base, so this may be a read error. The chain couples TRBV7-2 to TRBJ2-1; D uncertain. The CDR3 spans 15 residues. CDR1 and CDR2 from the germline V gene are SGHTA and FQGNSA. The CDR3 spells CASSLAGHAFNEHFF. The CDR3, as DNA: TGTGCCAGCAGCTTAGCTGGGCACGCCTTCAATGAGCACTTCTTC.

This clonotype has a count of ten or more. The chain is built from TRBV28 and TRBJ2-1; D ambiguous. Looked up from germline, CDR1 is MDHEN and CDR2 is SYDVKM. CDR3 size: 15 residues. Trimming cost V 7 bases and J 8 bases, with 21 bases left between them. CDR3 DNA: TGTGCCAGCACCATCGCCCGTCTGGGCCCCCATGAGCAGTTCTTC. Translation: CASTIARLGPHEQFF.

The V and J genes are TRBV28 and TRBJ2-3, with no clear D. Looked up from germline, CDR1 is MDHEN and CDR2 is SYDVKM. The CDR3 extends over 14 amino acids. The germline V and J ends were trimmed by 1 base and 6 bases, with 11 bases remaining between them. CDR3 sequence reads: CASSLSRLGDTQYF. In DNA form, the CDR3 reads TGTGCCAGCAGTTTATCCCGGCTAGGGGATACGCAGTATTTT.

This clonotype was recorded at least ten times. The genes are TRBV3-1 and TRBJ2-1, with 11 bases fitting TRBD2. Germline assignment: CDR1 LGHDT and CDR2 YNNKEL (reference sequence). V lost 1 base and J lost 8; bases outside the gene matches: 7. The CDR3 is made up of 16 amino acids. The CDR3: CASSQGVAGGVDEQFF. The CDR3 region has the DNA TGTGCCAGCAGCCAAGGCGTAGCGGGGGGGGTGGATGAGCAGTTCTTC.

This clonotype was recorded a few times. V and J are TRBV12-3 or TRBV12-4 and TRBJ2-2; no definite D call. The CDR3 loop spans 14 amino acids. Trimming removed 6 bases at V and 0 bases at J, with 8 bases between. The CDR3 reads CASSGSPNTGELFF. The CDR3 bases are TGTGCCAGCAGCGGGTCTCCGAACACCGGGGAGCTGTTTTTT.

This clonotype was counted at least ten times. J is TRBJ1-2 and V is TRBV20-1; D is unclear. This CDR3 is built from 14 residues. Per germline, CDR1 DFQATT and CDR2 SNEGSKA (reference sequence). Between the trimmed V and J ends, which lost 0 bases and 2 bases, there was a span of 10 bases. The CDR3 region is CSARDEEGNYGYTF. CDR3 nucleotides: TGCAGTGCTAGAGATGAGGAGGGCAACTATGGCTACACCTTC.

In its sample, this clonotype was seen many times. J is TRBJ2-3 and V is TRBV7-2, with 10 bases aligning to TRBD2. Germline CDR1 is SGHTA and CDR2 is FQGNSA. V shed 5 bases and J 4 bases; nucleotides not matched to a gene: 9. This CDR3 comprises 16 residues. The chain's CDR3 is CASSLASGGGADTQYF. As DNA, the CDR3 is TGTGCCAGCAGCCTGGCTAGCGGGGGAGGGGCAGATACGCAGTATTTT.

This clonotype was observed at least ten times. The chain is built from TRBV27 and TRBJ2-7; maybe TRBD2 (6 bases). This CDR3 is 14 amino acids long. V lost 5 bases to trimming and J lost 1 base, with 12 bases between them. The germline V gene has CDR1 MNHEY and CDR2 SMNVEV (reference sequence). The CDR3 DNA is TGTGCCAGCAGTCCCGCTAGCGTTTCCTACGAGCAGTACTTC. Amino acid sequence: CASSPASVSYEQYF.

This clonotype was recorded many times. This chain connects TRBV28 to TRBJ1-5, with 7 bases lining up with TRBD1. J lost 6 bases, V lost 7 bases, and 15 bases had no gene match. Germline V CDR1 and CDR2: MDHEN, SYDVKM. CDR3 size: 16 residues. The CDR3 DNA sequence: TGTGCCAGCACAGCCGTTGAGACAGGGAGGTTTCAGCCCCAGCATTTT. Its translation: CASTAVETGRFQPQHF.

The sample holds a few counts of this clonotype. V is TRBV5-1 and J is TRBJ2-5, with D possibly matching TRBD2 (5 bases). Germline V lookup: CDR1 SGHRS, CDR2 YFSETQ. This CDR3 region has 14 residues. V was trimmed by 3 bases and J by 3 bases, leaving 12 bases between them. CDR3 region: CASSSTGMEETQYF. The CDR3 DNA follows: TGCGCCAGCAGCTCGACCGGGATGGAAGAGACCCAGTACTTC.

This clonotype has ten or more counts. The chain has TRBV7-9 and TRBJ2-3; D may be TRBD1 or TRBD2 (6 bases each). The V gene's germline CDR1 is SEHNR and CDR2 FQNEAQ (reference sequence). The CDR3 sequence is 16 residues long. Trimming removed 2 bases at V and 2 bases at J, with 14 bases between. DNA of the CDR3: TGTGCCAGCAGCTTAACTTGGGGGGCCCTCACAGATACGCAGTATTTT. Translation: CASSLTWGALTDTQYF.

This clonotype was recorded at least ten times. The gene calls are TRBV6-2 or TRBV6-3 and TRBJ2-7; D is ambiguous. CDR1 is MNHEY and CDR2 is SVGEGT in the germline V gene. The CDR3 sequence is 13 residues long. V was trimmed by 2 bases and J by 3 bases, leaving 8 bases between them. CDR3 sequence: CASSYGGRYEQYF. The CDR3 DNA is TGTGCCAGCAGTTACGGTGGACGCTACGAGCAGTACTTC.

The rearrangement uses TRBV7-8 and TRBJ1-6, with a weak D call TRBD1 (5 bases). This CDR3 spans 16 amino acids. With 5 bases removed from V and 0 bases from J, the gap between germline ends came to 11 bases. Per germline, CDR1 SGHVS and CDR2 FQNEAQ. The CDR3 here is CASSRTPSSYNSPLHF. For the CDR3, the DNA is TGTGCCAGCAGCAGGACACCGAGCTCCTATAATTCACCCCTCCACTTT.

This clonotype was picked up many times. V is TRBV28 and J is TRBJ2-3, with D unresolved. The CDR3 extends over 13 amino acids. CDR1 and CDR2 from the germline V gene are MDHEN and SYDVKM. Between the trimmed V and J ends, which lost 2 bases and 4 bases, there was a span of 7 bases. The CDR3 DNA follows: TGTGCCAGCAGTTTACCGCACCCAGATACGCAGTATTTT. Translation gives CASSLPHPDTQYF.

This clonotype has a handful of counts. CDR3 residues: CASTPRWGGSRGTEQYF. CDR3 DNA sequence: TGTGCCAGTACTCCTCGGTGGGGAGGCTCCCGGGGGACCGAGCAGTACTTC. V usage is TRBV28 and J usage is TRBJ2-7; D perhaps matches TRBD2 (6 bases). Trimming stripped 9 bases from V and 6 bases from J, with 30 bases between. The V gene's germline CDR1 is MDHEN and CDR2 SYDVKM. CDR3 length equals 17 residues.

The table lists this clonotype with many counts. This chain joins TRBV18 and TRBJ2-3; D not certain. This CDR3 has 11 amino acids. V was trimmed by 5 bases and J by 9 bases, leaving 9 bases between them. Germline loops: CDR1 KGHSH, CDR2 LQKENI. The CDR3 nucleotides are TGTGCCAGCTCAACCCCGGAAACGCAGTATTTT. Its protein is CASSTPETQYF. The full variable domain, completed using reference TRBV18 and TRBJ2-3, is NAGVMQNPRHLVRRRGQEARLRCSPMKGHSHVYWYRQLPEEGLKFMVYLQKENIIDESGMPKERFSAEFPKEGPSILRIQQVVRGDSAAYFCASSTPETQYFGPGTRLTVL.

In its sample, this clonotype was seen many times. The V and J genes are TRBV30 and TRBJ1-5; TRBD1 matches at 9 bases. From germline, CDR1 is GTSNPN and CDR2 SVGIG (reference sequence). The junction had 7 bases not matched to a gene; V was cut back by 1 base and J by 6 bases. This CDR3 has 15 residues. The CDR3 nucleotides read TGTGCCTGGAGTGAAGGGACAGGGCCGGGTCAGCCCCAGCATTTT. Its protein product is CAWSEGTGPGQPQHF.

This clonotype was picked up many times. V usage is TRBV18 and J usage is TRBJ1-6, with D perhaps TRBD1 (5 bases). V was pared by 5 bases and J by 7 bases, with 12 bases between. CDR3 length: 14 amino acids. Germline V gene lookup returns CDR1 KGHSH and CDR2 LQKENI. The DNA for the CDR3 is TGTGCCAGCTCAGTGGGACGGCGGAATTCACCCCTCCACTTT. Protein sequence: CASSVGRRNSPLHF.

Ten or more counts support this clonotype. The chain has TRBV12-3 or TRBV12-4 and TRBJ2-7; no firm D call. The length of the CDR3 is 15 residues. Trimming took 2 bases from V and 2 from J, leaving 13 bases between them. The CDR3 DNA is TGTGCCAGCAGTTTATCGGGCCAGCCGACCTACGAGCAGTACTTC. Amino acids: CASSLSGQPTYEQYF.